Reported below is one T cell receptor beta chain. This clonotype was seen a handful of times. Its antigen remains undetermined. No base-level quality is on record; no much larger clone is a single base apart. The data stem from a study of CD8 T cells in ankylosing spondylitis (TCRdb year 2017). Regarding the research as a whole: The study profiled T cell receptor beta repertoires in healthy donors and ankylosing spondylitis patients to find disease-linked TCR variants. Peripheral blood was sampled, and synovial fluid was also collected from ankylosing spondylitis patients. In total, the full study cohort was made up of roughly 100 healthy donors and about two dozen ankylosing spondylitis patients.

V and J are trimmed by 6 bases and 8 bases, and the gene matches miss 5 bases of the junction. CDR3 length: 13 amino acids, cysteine to phenylalanine. Only CDR3 DNA remains: 39 bases, in frame from the first base. TCRdb shows the sequencer as Illumina HiSeq 2500. TCR beta libraries were prepared by quantitative 5'-RACE with molecular barcodes. Per the authors' processing: To identify disease-linked TCR variants, a new computational method was used, one built on a probabilistic model of VDJ rearrangement. TCRdb took the public reads, trimmed them with fastp at Q25, ran MiXCR for clone calling and kept in-frame beta chains. Records with the same CDR3 protein are collapsed into one entry carrying the most frequent genes and DNA. TCRdb, not the authors, supplied the V and J calls. For this sample the table gives over 200,000 distinct CDR3 sequences, of which 8% to 11% were detected only once. Less than 25% of the sample is taken by the ten largest.

The paper as a whole reports these results and caveats: The disease-linked clones had a CD8+ phenotype and were found at relatively low frequencies in peripheral blood. Some motif variants were previously reported in synovial fluid and blood of reactive arthritis patients, suggesting common disease-initiation mechanisms. A TCR beta motif made up of several highly homologous amino acid variants appeared to be characteristic of blood from ankylosing spondylitis patients. Significant enrichment of the disease-linked clones was reported in matched synovial fluid samples from ankylosing spondylitis patients.

This sequence uses TRBV12-3 or TRBV12-4 and TRBJ1-4; TRBD1 matches 8 bases in the middle. This TCR was recovered from a male donor with ankylosing spondylitis or in good health (not recorded which). The sequencing sample was made of blood, either unsorted or a sorted T cell fraction (not recorded which). Read as DNA, the sequence is TGTGCCAGCAGGGACAGGGTCAACGAAAAACTGTTTTTT. Translation gives CASRDRVNEKLFF.